This entry lists 22 T cell receptor beta chains sequenced from one sample in a study of blood T cell repertoires in COVID-19. TCRdb keeps only in-frame clones here, not all; method: immunoSEQ multiplex PCR. The sample shows 210,000 or so clones, roughly 80% of them seen only once. Source material: peripheral blood. These receptor sequences come from a human donor in a cohort sampled during active COVID-19.

The rearrangement joins TRBV30 to TRBJ2-1; 7 bases agree with TRBD2. The CDR3 covers 14 residues. Germline lookup yields CDR1 GTSNPN and CDR2 SVGIG (reference sequence). The J segment lost 3 bases and the V segment lost 1 base, leaving 3 bases of the junction unmatched. The CDR3 DNA is TGTGCCTGGAGTGGGGAGGGGAACTACAATGAGCAGTTCTTC. It translates to CAWSGEGNYNEQFF.

V and J are TRBV27 and TRBJ2-1; 10 nucleotides agree with TRBD2. V trimming: 7 bases; J trimming: 8 bases; junction bases outside the gene matches: 14. The CDR3 is made up of 16 amino acids. Germline assignment: CDR1 MNHEY and CDR2 SMNVEV (reference sequence). The CDR3 loop reads CASTLRETSGFYEQFF. CDR3 nucleotides: TGTGCCAGCACCCTCCGGGAGACTAGCGGGTTCTATGAGCAGTTCTTC.

The chain has TRBV7-9 and TRBJ2-7; 7 nucleotides match TRBD1. Germline trimming cut 3 bases from V and 4 bases from J; bases unmatched to any gene: 6. The CDR3 is made up of 14 amino acids. The germline gives CDR1 SEHNR, CDR2 FQNEAQ (reference sequence). CDR3 DNA sequence: TGTGCCAGCAGCTTCCGGGACAGACCTTACGAGCAGTACTTC. It codes for CASSFRDRPYEQYF.

The rearrangement uses TRBV9 and TRBJ1-4; 9 bases map to TRBD1. Germline CDR1 SGDLS, CDR2 YYNGEE. The CDR3 totals 15 residues. J gave up 8 bases and V 0 bases, and 5 bases lay outside the gene matches. This CDR3 reads CASSVEGQGGEKLFF. For the CDR3, the DNA is TGTGCCAGCAGCGTAGAGGGACAGGGAGGCGAAAAACTGTTTTTT.

J is TRBJ2-7 and V is TRBV6-2 or TRBV6-3; D is ambiguous. The CDR3 spans 11 residues. Trimming pared 5 bases from V and 6 bases from J, leaving 8 bases between. The germline V gene has CDR1 MNHEY and CDR2 SVGEGT. CDR3 DNA sequence: TGTGCCAGCAGTGGCCAGATCGAGCAGTACTTC. This translates into CASSGQIEQYF.

V and J are TRBV5-4 and TRBJ1-3; the D gene is possibly TRBD1 (5 bases). CDR3 length equals 15 residues. Germline assignment: CDR1 SGHNT and CDR2 YYREEE (reference sequence). V lost 6 bases and J lost 0, with 13 bases in between. This chain's CDR3 is CASIPTASSGNTIYF. DNA of the CDR3: TGTGCCAGCATCCCGACAGCTTCCTCTGGAAACACCATATATTTT.

In its sample, this clone was seen once. The V gene is TRBV5-8, the J gene TRBJ1-2, with D possibly TRBD1 on 6 matching bases. CDR1 and CDR2 from the germline V gene are SGHTS and YDEGEE. The CDR3 has 14 amino acids. V lost 1 base and J 4 bases, leaving 11 bases between the germline ends. The CDR3 region has the DNA TGTGCCAGCAGCTTGAGGGGGAAGGGCTATGGCTACACCTTC. Translation gives CASSLRGKGYGYTF.

This clone was counted ten times or more. V is TRBV9 and J is TRBJ2-1; TRBD2 aligns across 9 bases. Germline V gives CDR1 SGDLS, CDR2 YYNGEE. The CDR3 totals 17 residues. Losses at the gene ends were 0 bases for V and 5 bases for J; bases not matched to a gene: 9. The CDR3 DNA is TGTGCCAGCAGCGTAGATAATAGCGGGAGAATACACAATGAGCAGTTCTTC. Translation gives CASSVDNSGRIHNEQFF. The full variable domain, its missing parts supplied by reference TRBV9 and TRBJ2-1, is DSGVTQTPKHLITATGQRVTLRCSPRSGDLSVYWYQQSLDQGLQFLIQYYNGEERAKGNILERFSAQQFPDLHSELNLSSLELGDSALYFCASSVDNSGRIHNEQFFGPGTRLTVL.

The CDR3 loop is CASRRDQETQYF. CDR3 coding DNA: TGCGCCAGCAGACGGGACCAAGAGACCCAGTACTTC. The gene calls are TRBV5-1 and TRBJ2-5; D gene uncertain. The CDR3 extends over 12 amino acids. CDR1 and CDR2 (germline): SGHRS, YFSETQ. V was cut by 5 bases and J by 0 bases, with 5 bases left in between.

DNA for the CDR3: TGTGCCAGCACCTCGGGGGGGATCCACGAGCAGTACTTC. This encodes CASTSGGIHEQYF. The chain employs TRBV6-6 and TRBJ2-7; 8 positions agree with TRBD2. Germline CDR1 reads MNHNY; CDR2 reads SVGAGI (reference sequence). Losses at the gene ends were 7 bases for V and 5 bases for J; bases not matched to a gene: 7. This CDR3 region has 13 residues.

This sequence joins TRBV9 and TRBJ2-7, with a tentative D call TRBD2 (7 bases). The CDR3 extends over 17 amino acids. Per germline, CDR1 SGDLS and CDR2 YYNGEE. V was trimmed by 4 bases and J by 0 bases, leaving 20 bases between them. DNA for the CDR3: TGTGCCAGCAGCCCAGGGAGGGAGGGGGAGGTCTCCTACGAGCAGTACTTC. Translation: CASSPGREGEVSYEQYF. Variable domain in full (rest from reference TRBV9 and TRBJ2-7): DSGVTQTPKHLITATGQRVTLRCSPRSGDLSVYWYQQSLDQGLQFLIQYYNGEERAKGNILERFSAQQFPDLHSELNLSSLELGDSALYFCASSPGREGEVSYEQYFGPGTRLTVT.

The chain joins TRBV5-1 to TRBJ2-7; 10 bases line up with TRBD1. This CDR3 is built from 13 residues. V gave up 0 bases and J gave up 6 bases; unmatched junction bases: 0. Germline loops: CDR1 SGHRS, CDR2 YFSETQ. CDR3 sequence reads: CASSLGDRGEQYF. CDR3 nucleotide sequence: TGCGCCAGCAGCTTGGGGGACAGGGGCGAGCAGTACTTC. Drawing the rest from reference TRBV5-1 and TRBJ2-7, the complete variable domain is KAGVTQTPRYLIKTRGQQVTLSCSPISGHRSVSWYQQTPGQGLQFLFEYFSETQRNKGNFPGRFSGRQFSNSRSEMNVSTLELGDSALYLCASSLGDRGEQYFGPGTRLTVT.

The rearrangement uses TRBV6-2 or TRBV6-3 and TRBJ1-5; 10 bases are a match to TRBD1. After removal of 5 bases from V and 4 bases from J, the junction contained 5 bases not matched to a gene. This CDR3 contains 15 residues. Germline V gene sequence: CDR1 MNHEY, CDR2 SVGEGT. The DNA for the CDR3 is TGTGCCAGCAGTACGAGACAGGGGGCGAATCAGCCCCAGCATTTT. Residues: CASSTRQGANQPQHF.

The V call is TRBV5-1, the J call TRBJ2-3, with 9 bases identical to TRBD2. The CDR3 consists of 16 residues. The J segment lost 0 bases and the V segment lost 3 bases, leaving 5 bases of the junction unmatched. Germline CDR1 reads SGHRS; CDR2 reads YFSETQ. The CDR3 DNA follows: TGCGCCAGCAGCTCTCCGACTAGCGGTAGCACAGATACGCAGTATTTT. Protein sequence: CASSSPTSGSTDTQYF.

Points on this clone: The same CDR3 is also encoded by other DNA sequences in this sample. CDR3 region: CASSLVQGSSYNSPLHF. The CDR3 coding sequence is TGCGCCAGCAGCTTGGTCCAGGGGAGCTCCTATAATTCACCCCTCCACTTT. The chain is built from TRBV5-1 and TRBJ1-6; weak D call: TRBD1 (6 bases). Trimming pared 0 bases from V and 0 bases from J, leaving 10 bases between. The CDR3 runs 17 residues. CDR1 is SGHRS, CDR2 YFSETQ, per germline. The variable domain in full, with the rest retrieved from reference TRBV5-1 and TRBJ1-6, is KAGVTQTPRYLIKTRGQQVTLSCSPISGHRSVSWYQQTPGQGLQFLFEYFSETQRNKGNFPGRFSGRQFSNSRSEMNVSTLELGDSALYLCASSLVQGSSYNSPLHFGNGTRLTVT.

Of note for this clone: Other DNA sequences of this sample code for an identical CDR3. The V gene is TRBV9, the J gene TRBJ1-3; D call uncertain. This CDR3 spans 15 amino acids. The V end lost 0 bases, the J end lost 0 bases, and 7 bases lay between the germline ends. CDR1 is SGDLS and CDR2 is YYNGEE in the germline V gene. Written as DNA, the CDR3 is TGTGCCAGCAGCGTAGGGGAGTCCTCTGGAAACACCATATATTTT. This codes for CASSVGESSGNTIYF.

This chain joins TRBV13 and TRBJ2-2; D remains unclear. There are 15 residues in the CDR3. V shed 0 bases and J shed 7 bases, with 12 bases lying between them. CDR1 and CDR2 from the germline V gene are PRHDT and FYEKMQ (reference sequence). The DNA of the CDR3 is TGTGCCAGCAGCTTAGGCCGTCCCCCCAGCGGGGAGCTGTTTTTT. Translating it yields CASSLGRPPSGELFF.

This sequence joins TRBV18 and TRBJ2-1; D possibly corresponds to TRBD1 (5 bases). CDR1 and CDR2 from the germline V gene are KGHSH and LQKENI. The CDR3 is 14 amino acids. Trimming took off 2 bases at V and 8 bases at J, with 13 bases between the two ends. This chain's CDR3 is CASSPSRQGDEQFF. The CDR3 DNA follows: TGTGCCAGCTCACCATCCCGGCAGGGCGATGAGCAGTTCTTC.

The chain has TRBV7-9 and TRBJ1-3; D perhaps matches TRBD1 (5 bases). With 5 bases removed from V and 3 bases from J, the gap between germline ends came to 14 bases. Germline assignment: CDR1 SEHNR and CDR2 FQNEAQ (reference sequence). The CDR3 length is 15 residues. The CDR3 DNA reads TGTGCCAGCAGCCCGCAGGGAGGTGGTGGAAACACCATATATTTT. Protein product: CASSPQGGGGNTIYF.

The genes are TRBV29-1 and TRBJ2-1, with TRBD2 matching 7 bases. The trim removed 4 bases at V and 3 bases at J, leaving 6 bases unmatched. The CDR3 is 14 residues long. From germline, CDR1 is SQVTM and CDR2 ANQGSEA. CDR3 coding DNA: TGCAGCGTTGGGCCGCTAGCGGTCTACAATGAGCAGTTCTTC. Translated: CSVGPLAVYNEQFF.

The gene calls are TRBV19 and TRBJ2-7; a weak D match, TRBD1 (6 bases). The ends were cut back, 5 bases at V and 2 bases at J, with 13 bases in the middle. Per germline, CDR1 LNHDA and CDR2 SQIVND (reference sequence). The CDR3 consists of 14 residues. The chain's CDR3 is CASSLTGSAYEQYF. The CDR3 DNA follows: TGTGCCAGTAGTCTTACAGGGTCGGCCTACGAGCAGTACTTC.

The rearrangement joins TRBV9 to TRBJ1-5, with a weak D call TRBD1 (5 bases). CDR1 is SGDLS, CDR2 YYNGEE, per germline. V lost 3 bases and J 5 bases, leaving 12 bases between the germline ends. This CDR3 spans 14 amino acids. The CDR3 DNA follows: TGTGCCAGCAGCGCTCAGGGCGGGGATCAGCCCCAGCATTTT. It encodes CASSAQGGDQPQHF.